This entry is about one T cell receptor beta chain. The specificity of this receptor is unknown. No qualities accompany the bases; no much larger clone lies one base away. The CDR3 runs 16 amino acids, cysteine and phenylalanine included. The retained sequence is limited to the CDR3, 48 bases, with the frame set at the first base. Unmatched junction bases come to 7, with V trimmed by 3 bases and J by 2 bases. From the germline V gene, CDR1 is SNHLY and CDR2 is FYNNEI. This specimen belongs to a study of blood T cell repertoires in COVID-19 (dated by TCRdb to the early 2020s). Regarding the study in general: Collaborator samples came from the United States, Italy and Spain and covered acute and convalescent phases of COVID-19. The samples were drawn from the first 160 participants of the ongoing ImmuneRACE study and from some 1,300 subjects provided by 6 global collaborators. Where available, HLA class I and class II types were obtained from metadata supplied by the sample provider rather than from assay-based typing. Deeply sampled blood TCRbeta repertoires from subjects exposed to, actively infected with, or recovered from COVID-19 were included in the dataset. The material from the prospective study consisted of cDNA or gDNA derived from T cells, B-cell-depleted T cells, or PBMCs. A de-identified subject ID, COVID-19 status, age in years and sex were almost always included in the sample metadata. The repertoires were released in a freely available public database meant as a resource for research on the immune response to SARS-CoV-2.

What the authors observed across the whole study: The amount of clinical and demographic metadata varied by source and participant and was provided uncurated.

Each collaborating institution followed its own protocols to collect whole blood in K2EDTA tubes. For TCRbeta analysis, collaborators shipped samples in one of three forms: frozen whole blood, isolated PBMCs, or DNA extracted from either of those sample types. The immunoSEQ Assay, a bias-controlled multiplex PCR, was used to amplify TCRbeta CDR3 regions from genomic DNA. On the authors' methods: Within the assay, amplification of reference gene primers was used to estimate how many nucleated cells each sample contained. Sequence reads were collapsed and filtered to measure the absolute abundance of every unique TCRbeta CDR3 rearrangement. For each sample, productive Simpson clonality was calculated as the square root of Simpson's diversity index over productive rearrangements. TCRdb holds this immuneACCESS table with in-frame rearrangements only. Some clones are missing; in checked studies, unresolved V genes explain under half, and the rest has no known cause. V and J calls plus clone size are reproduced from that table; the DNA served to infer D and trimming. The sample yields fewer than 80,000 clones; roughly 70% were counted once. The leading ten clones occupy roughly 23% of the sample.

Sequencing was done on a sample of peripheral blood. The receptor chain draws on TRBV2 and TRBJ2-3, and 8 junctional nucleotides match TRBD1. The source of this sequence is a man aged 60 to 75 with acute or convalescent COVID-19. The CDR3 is CASSDRGRTTTDTQYF. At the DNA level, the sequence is TGTGCCAGCAGTGACAGGGGGCGAACCACCACAGATACGCAGTATTTT.